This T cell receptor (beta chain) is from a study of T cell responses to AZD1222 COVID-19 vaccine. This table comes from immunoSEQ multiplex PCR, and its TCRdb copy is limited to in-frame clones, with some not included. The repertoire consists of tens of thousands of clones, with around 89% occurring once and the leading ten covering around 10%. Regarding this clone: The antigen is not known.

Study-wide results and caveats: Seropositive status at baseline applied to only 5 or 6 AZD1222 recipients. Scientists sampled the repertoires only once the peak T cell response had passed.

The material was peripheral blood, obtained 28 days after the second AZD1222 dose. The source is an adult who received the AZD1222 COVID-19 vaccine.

CDR3 nucleotide sequence: TGTGCCAGCAGCGTAGCTGGACAGGGGGCGTATGAAAAACTGTTTTTT. It is translated as CASSVAGQGAYEKLFF. V is TRBV9 and J is TRBJ1-4; 11 bases agree with TRBD1. The V segment lost 0 bases and the J segment 6 bases; nucleotides outside the gene matches: 4. Per the germline V gene, CDR1 is SGDLS and CDR2 is YYNGEE. The CDR3 consists of 16 residues.